The next 9 T cell receptor beta chains were all read from a single sample in a study of T cells in placental villitis. Sequencing used immunoSEQ v4. Sequenced by immunoSEQ multiplex PCR; TCRdb stores in-frame clones only, minus some. The sample records approximately 6,000 clones, around 80% being singletons. The source material was placental tissue containing maternal and fetal cells. The origin of the receptors is a human patient with infectious villitis; the placental T cells may come from both mother and fetus.

The genes are TRBV7-9 and TRBJ2-7; 9 bases are a match to TRBD1. The V and J ends lost 5 bases and 1 base, in that order; junction bases with no gene match: 6. Germline V lookup: CDR1 SEHNR, CDR2 FQNEAQ (reference sequence). The CDR3 loop spans 15 amino acids. CDR3 in amino acids: CASSHGQGLSYEQYF. CDR3 bases: TGTGCCAGCAGCCACGGACAGGGGTTATCCTACGAGCAGTACTTC.

For this clone: The sample carries other DNA sequences with the same CDR3. The chain carries TRBV3-1 (or the pseudogene TRBV3-2) and TRBJ1-1, with D maybe TRBD1 (5 bases). V dropped 3 bases and J dropped 1 base, with 6 bases sitting between them. Germline CDR1 is LGHDT and CDR2 is YNNKEL (reference sequence). This CDR3 comprises 13 residues. This CDR3 is CASSQGRNTEAFF. CDR3 nucleotide sequence: TGTGCCAGCAGCCAGGGGCGGAACACTGAAGCTTTCTTT.

The rearrangement links TRBV27 to TRBJ2-2; D might be TRBD1 or TRBD2, each matching 5 bases. This CDR3 spans 16 amino acids. V was cut by 5 bases and J by 1 base, with 14 bases left in between. Germline V CDR1 and CDR2: MNHEY, SMNVEV (reference sequence). Here the CDR3 DNA reads TGTGCCAGCAGTCGTCGGCCGAGGGGGAACACCGGGGAGCTGTTTTTT. It translates to CASSRRPRGNTGELFF.

As concerns this clone: A much larger clone differs from this one at a single base, so this may be a read error. This sample includes further DNA sequences coding for the same CDR3. The chain is built from TRBV5-6 and TRBJ2-2; no reliable D call. This CDR3 contains 14 residues. Germline CDR1 reads SGHDT; CDR2 reads YYEEEE. With 5 bases removed from V and 1 base from J, the gap between germline ends came to 9 bases. CDR3 sequence reads: CASSLYGNTGELFF. Written as DNA, the CDR3 is TGTGCCAGCAGTTTGTATGGGAACACCGGGGAGCTGTTTTTT.

The V and J genes are TRBV11-1 and TRBJ2-1, with 9 bases aligning to TRBD1. This CDR3 has 12 residues. J was trimmed by 12 bases and V by 0 bases; bases with no gene match: 0. CDR1 and CDR2 (germline): SGHAT, FQDESV (reference sequence). Written as DNA, the CDR3 is TGTGCCAGCAGCTTAGCGGACAGGGGGCAGTTCTTC. Protein sequence: CASSLADRGQFF. The variable domain in full, completed from reference TRBV11-1 and TRBJ2-1, reads EAEVAQSPRYKITEKSQAVAFWCDPISGHATLYWYRQILGQGPELLVQFQDESVVDDSQLPKDRFSAERLKGVDSTLKIQPAELGDSAMYLCASSLADRGQFFGPGTRLTVL.

The rearrangement links TRBV7-3 to TRBJ2-2; 7 nucleotides match TRBD1. Germline CDR1 reads SGHTA; CDR2 reads FQGTGA. The ends lost 5 bases at V and 0 bases at J; junction bases unmatched: 0. The CDR3 is 14 residues long. This CDR3 reads CASSDRANTGELFF. The DNA for the CDR3 is TGTGCCAGCAGCGACAGGGCGAACACCGGGGAGCTGTTTTTT.

V is TRBV6-8 and J is TRBJ2-7; 9 nucleotides match TRBD1. V shed 8 bases and J 6 bases; nucleotides not matched to a gene: 23. CDR1 MNHGY and CDR2 SAAAGT come from the germline V gene. The CDR3 totals 18 residues. CDR3 in amino acids: CASLRPGQGGSGRSEQYF. As DNA, the CDR3 is TGTGCCAGCCTCCGACCGGGACAGGGAGGTTCTGGGCGGTCCGAGCAGTACTTC.

The chain couples TRBV7-9 to TRBJ1-2, with 11 bases matching TRBD1. V was pared by 1 base and J by 6 bases, with 4 bases of the junction left unmatched. CDR3 length: 15 amino acids. Germline CDR1 SEHNR, CDR2 FQNEAQ (reference sequence). The CDR3 DNA sequence: TGTGCCAGCAGCTTAGAGGACAGGGGGCGGAATGGCTACACCTTC. The encoded protein is CASSLEDRGRNGYTF.

The chain recombines TRBV7-8 with TRBJ1-1; tentative D call: TRBD1 (5 bases). V was shortened by 1 base and J by 4 bases, with 7 bases between the two germline ends. The germline V gene has CDR1 SGHVS and CDR2 FQNEAQ. This CDR3 has 13 residues. This chain's CDR3 is CASSLGGVTEAFF. In DNA form, the CDR3 reads TGTGCCAGCAGCTTAGGGGGGGTCACTGAAGCTTTCTTT.